This T cell receptor beta chain was captured by sequencing in a study of CD8 T cells in ankylosing spondylitis. Broader study findings: Earlier authors reported some of these motif variants in reactive arthritis synovial fluid and blood. Disease-linked clones bore a CD8+ phenotype and were relatively rare in peripheral blood. The study identified a TCR beta motif of 7 or 8 highly homologous variants that appeared characteristic of ankylosing spondylitis blood. Enrichment of disease-linked clones was reportedly significant in matched ankylosing spondylitis synovial fluid.

This clonotype was recorded a few times. Its antigen is unidentified. Quantitative 5'-RACE was performed with molecular barcodes, and it yielded the TCR beta libraries. TCRdb reprocessed the 5' RACE reads via MiXCR and lists one record per CDR3 protein. The sample has about 540,000 distinct CDR3 sequences; 10% to 15% are singletons. V lost 1 base and J lost 2, with 9 bases in between. The V gene's germline CDR1 is SGHRS and CDR2 YFSETQ. CDR3 length: 15 amino acids. Material for sequencing was blood, either unsorted or a sorted T cell fraction (not recorded which). This clonotype was sampled from a male donor with ankylosing spondylitis. This rearrangement joins TRBV5-1 to TRBJ2-2; D is ambiguous. CDR3 amino acids: CASSLSGSNTGELFF. The DNA of the CDR3 is TGCGCCAGCAGCTTGTCTGGCAGTAACACCGGGGAGCTGTTTTTT.